This entry features one TCR beta chain sequence. The antigen is undetermined. These data originate in a study of cytomegalovirus exposure and HLA in healthy donors. Method: immunoSEQ multiplex PCR; TCRdb's copy keeps in-frame clones and lacks some. The table lists 190,000 or so clones, roughly four fifths of them singletons. General study results and limits: Investigators reported 150 to 200 TCR beta chains as tied to cytomegalovirus. Testing in vitro showed a few CMV-associated chains specific for CMV antigens.

There are 15 residues in the CDR3. Trimming took off 6 bases at V and 4 bases at J, with 18 bases between the two ends. Per germline, CDR1 MNHEY and CDR2 SMNVEV (reference sequence). Sequenced: PBMCs. V and J are TRBV27 and TRBJ1-2, with TRBD1 as a possible D gene (5 bases). The receptor's source is a woman under 30 in good health and CMV-seropositive. CDR3 sequence (DNA): TGTGCCAGCAGAGCCGGGACTTATCTCCCCTATGGCTACACCTTC. Translating it yields CASRAGTYLPYGYTF.